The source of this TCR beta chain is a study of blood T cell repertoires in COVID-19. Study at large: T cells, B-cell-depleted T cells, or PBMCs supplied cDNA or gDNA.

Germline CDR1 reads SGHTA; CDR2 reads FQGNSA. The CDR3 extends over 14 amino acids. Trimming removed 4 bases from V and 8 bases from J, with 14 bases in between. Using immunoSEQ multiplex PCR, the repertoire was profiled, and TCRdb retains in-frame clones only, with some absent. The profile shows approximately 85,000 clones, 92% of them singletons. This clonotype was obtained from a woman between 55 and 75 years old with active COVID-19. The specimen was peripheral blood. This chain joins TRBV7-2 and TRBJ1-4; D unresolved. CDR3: CASSSPGEVEKLFF. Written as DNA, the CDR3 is TGTGCCAGCAGCTCCCCCGGGGAAGTGGAAAAACTGTTTTTT.